A selection of T cell receptor beta chains follows, all from one sample in a study of cytomegalovirus exposure and HLA in healthy donors. The method was immunoSEQ multiplex PCR; TCRdb's version includes in-frame clones alone and lacks a portion of them. Of 300,000 or so clones listed, roughly four fifths are singletons. The specimen was PBMCs. All receptors derive from a woman aged 40 to 50 in good health and CMV-seropositive. Each CDR3 is given with its conserved first and last residue. The D gene is left open where the match is weak. Not all rows give a size; the values are once, few, many and, for expanded clones, a class.

d_call | j_call | v_call | clone_size | cdr3_aa | cdr3_nt
TRBD1 | TRBJ2-7 | TRBV29-1 | - | CSVEEGDRVVSYEQYF | TGCAGCGTTGAAGAGGGGGACAGAGTCGTCTCCTACGAGCAGTACTTC
TRBD1 | TRBJ1-5 | TRBV27 | - | CASASGQGIGQPQHF | TGTGCCAGCGCTTCGGGACAGGGTATCGGTCAGCCCCAGCATTTT
- | TRBJ1-6 | TRBV9 | - | CASGHQGTLHF | TGTGCCAGCGGACACCAGGGCACCCTCCACTTT
- | TRBJ2-7 | TRBV11-2 | - | CASSLGVSLAPHRSEQYF | TGTGCCAGCAGCTTAGGGGTTTCTTTAGCGCCACATCGGTCCGAGCAGTACTTC
- | TRBJ2-2 | TRBV29-1 | - | CSVDRLLLVSTGELFF | TGCAGCGTTGATCGGCTGTTACTAGTTTCCACCGGGGAGCTGTTTTTT
TRBD2 | TRBJ2-6 | TRBV19 | few | CASSILAGFSGANVLTF | TGTGCCAGTAGTATACTAGCGGGGTTCTCTGGGGCCAACGTCCTGACTTTC
TRBD2 | TRBJ2-1 | TRBV7-7 | few | CASSFSGRGDEQFF | TGTGCCAGCAGCTTTAGCGGGAGGGGCGATGAGCAGTTCTTC
TRBD2 | TRBJ2-7 | TRBV7-9 | few | CASSPTAGGSFDEQYF | TGTGCCAGCAGCCCGACAGCGGGAGGCAGTTTTGACGAGCAGTACTTC
TRBD2 | TRBJ2-7 | TRBV7-9 | once | CASSTVAGGPPSSYEQYF | TGTGCCAGCAGTACCGTAGCGGGAGGACCCCCTAGCTCCTACGAGCAGTACTTC
TRBD2 | TRBJ2-7 | TRBV4-2 | once | CASSQEKWASGPSSYEQYF | TGTGCCAGCAGCCAAGAAAAATGGGCTAGCGGCCCGAGCTCCTACGAGCAGTACTTC
- | TRBJ1-5 | TRBV6-1 | - | CASSEPNNQPQHF | TGTGCCAGCAGTGAACCTAACAATCAGCCCCAGCATTTT
TRBD2 | TRBJ2-1 | TRBV7-3 | - | CASSVTSGTHEQFF | TGTGCCAGCAGCGTGACTAGCGGGACTCATGAGCAGTTCTTC
TRBD1 | TRBJ1-2 | TRBV30 | - | CAWSVGQDYGYTF | TGTGCCTGGAGTGTGGGACAGGACTATGGCTACACCTTC
TRBD2 | TRBJ2-2 | TRBV9 | once | CASSVAPPARGLAGPGELFF | TGTGCCAGCAGCGTAGCCCCCCCCGCACGCGGACTAGCGGGTCCCGGGGAGCTGTTTTTT
- | TRBJ2-2 | TRBV29-1 | - | CSVDGETGELFF | TGCAGCGTTGATGGGGAGACCGGGGAGCTGTTTTTT
TRBD1 | TRBJ1-2 | TRBV15 | - | CATSRDRVGYTF | TGTGCCACCAGCAGGGACAGGGTTGGCTACACCTTC
TRBD2 | TRBJ2-1 | TRBV5-1 | - | CASSFGGAYNEQFF | TGCGCCAGCAGCTTCGGGGGGGCCTACAATGAGCAGTTCTTC
- | TRBJ1-1 | TRBV25-1 | - | CASSEWGPAVSTEAFF | TGTGCCAGCAGTGAATGGGGCCCGGCGGTATCCACTGAAGCTTTCTTT